The 2 T cell receptor beta chains below were found in one sample sequenced in a study of blood T cells in healthy people across ages. Using a J-beta primer mix together with a sample-barcoded 5' primer, a second PCR was run for roughly 6 to 12 cycles. A single record per CDR3 protein comes from TCRdb applying MiXCR to the 5' RACE reads. This table has 1,100,000 or so distinct CDR3 sequences, 40% to 50% appearing once. The sequenced sample was blood. The origin of the receptors is a woman aged 60-75 years in good health.

This sequence joins TRBV3-1 and TRBJ2-2, with a possible D match to TRBD2 (6 bases). The CDR3 is 16 amino acids. Germline V CDR1 and CDR2: LGHDT, YNNKEL (reference sequence). Trimming shortened V by 1 base and J by 5 bases, and 14 bases separated the two germline ends. This CDR3 reads CASSQVVIGGTGELFF. In nucleotides, the CDR3 is TGTGCCAGCAGCCAAGTGGTTATCGGGGGAACCGGGGAGCTGTTTTTT.

The rearrangement joins TRBV27 to TRBJ2-7, with 11 bases aligning to TRBD1. Germline V gene data show CDR1 as MNHEY and CDR2 as SMNVEV (reference sequence). This CDR3 contains 14 residues. The trim removed 6 bases at V and 5 bases at J, leaving 6 bases unmatched. The CDR3 nucleotides are TGTGCCAGCAGCTGGGACAGGGGGTCCAACGAGCAGTACTTC. It encodes CASSWDRGSNEQYF.